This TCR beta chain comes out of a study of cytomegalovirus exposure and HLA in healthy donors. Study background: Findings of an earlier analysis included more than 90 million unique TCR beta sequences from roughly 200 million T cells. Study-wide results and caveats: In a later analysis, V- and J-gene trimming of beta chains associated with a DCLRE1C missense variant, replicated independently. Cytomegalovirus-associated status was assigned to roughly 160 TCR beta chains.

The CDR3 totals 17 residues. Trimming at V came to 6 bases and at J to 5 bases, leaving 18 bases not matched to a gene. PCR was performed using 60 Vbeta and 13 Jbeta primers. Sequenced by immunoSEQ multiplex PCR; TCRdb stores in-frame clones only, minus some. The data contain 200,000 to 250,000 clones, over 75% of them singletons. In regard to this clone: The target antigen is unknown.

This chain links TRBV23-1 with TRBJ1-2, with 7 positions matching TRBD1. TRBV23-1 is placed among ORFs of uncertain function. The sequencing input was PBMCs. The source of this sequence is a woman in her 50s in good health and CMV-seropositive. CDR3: CASRIMGTVGSWYGYTF. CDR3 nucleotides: TGCGCCAGCAGAATTATGGGGACAGTTGGCAGTTGGTATGGCTACACCTTC.